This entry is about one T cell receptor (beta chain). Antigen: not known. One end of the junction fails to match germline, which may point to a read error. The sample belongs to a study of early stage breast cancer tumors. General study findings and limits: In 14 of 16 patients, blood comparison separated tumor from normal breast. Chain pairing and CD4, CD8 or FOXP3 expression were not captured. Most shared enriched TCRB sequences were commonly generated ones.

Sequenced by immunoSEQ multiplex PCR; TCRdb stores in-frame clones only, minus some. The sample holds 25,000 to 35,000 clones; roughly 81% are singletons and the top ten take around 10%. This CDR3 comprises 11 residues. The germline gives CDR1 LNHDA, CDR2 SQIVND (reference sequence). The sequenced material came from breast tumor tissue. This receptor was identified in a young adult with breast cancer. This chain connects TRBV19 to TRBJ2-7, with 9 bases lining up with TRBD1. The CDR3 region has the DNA TGTGCCAGCCATAGCCGGGACAGGGTCCACTTC. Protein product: CASHSRDRVHF.